The 16 T cell receptor beta chains in this list originate from one sample, sequenced in a study of CXCR3-negative and CXCR3-positive naive CD8 T cells. Whole-study results and caveats: CXCR3-expressing naive cells carried TRB CDR3s more hydrophobic than those of CXCR3-negative naive cells.

Which antigens these TCRs recognize remains unknown. The libraries of TRB cDNA were prepared using 5' RACE with UMI labels. From the 5' RACE reads, TCRdb lists one entry per CDR3 protein and no DNA. The sample data list around 63,000 distinct CDR3 sequences. The sample taken for sequencing was naive CXCR3+ CD8+ T cells from blood. Subset: CD45RO-CCR7+CD27+CD95- naive CD8+ T cells expressing CXCR3 (TNR3+). These TCRs come from a human donor in good health. Some clones in this sample may be carry-over from other donors' samples.

The chain employs TRBV5-5 and TRBJ2-7. CDR1 and CDR2 (germline): SGHKS, YYEKEE (reference sequence). This CDR3 contains 14 residues. The CDR3 loop is CASSSVGGPYEQYF.

The rearrangement joins TRBV28 to TRBJ1-1. The CDR3 sequence is 12 residues long. The V gene's germline CDR1 is MDHEN and CDR2 SYDVKM. The CDR3 here is CASWVTATEAFF. Complete variable domain (other parts from reference TRBV28 and TRBJ1-1): DVKVTQSSRYLVKRTGEKVFLECVQDMDHENMFWYRQDPGLGLRLIYFSYDVKMKEKGDIPEGYSVSREKKERFSLILESASTNQTSMYLCASWVTATEAFFGQGTRLTVV.

The chain couples TRBV12-3 or TRBV12-4 to TRBJ1-5. CDR3 length equals 15 residues. CDR3 amino acids: CASSQTWTGNQPQHF.

The chain has TRBV29-1 and TRBJ2-1; the D gene TCRdb calls, TRBD1, cannot be checked with no DNA. The length of the CDR3 is 15 residues. CDR1 is SQVTM, CDR2 ANQGSEA, per germline. CDR3 region: CSADTGDEGIGEQFF.

The genes are TRBV6-5 and TRBJ2-3; the TRBD2 assignment by TCRdb is unverifiable without DNA. Germline CDR1 reads MNHEY; CDR2 reads SVGAGI. The CDR3 runs 16 residues. CDR3 region: CASSYGLAGAADTQYF.

V is TRBV7-9 and J is TRBJ2-7. This CDR3 spans 11 amino acids. CDR1 is SEHNR, CDR2 FQNEAQ, per germline (reference sequence). CDR3: CASEVRYEQYF.

The CDR3 sequence: CSAIPASGSYEQYF. The chain recombines TRBV29-1 with TRBJ2-7; the TCRdb call, TRBD2, lacks DNA for checking. Germline loops: CDR1 SQVTM, CDR2 ANQGSEA. The CDR3 is made up of 14 amino acids.

V is TRBV29-1 and J is TRBJ1-2. CDR3 length: 15 amino acids. Germline lookup yields CDR1 SQVTM and CDR2 ANQGSEA. The CDR3 protein is CSVMGPGASDYGYTF. Looking up the rest from reference TRBV29-1 and TRBJ1-2 gives the full variable domain: SAVISQKPSRDICQRGTSLTIQCQVDSQVTMMFWYRQQPGQSLTLIATANQGSEATYESGFVIDKFPISRPNLTFSTLTVSNMSPEDSSIYLCSVMGPGASDYGYTFGSGTRLTVV.

CDR3 sequence: CASSLGTRDEQYF. The chain is built from TRBV7-9 and TRBJ2-7; TCRdb names TRBD1, which stays unverified in the absence of DNA. In germline, CDR1 is SEHNR, CDR2 FQNEAQ (reference sequence). The CDR3 runs 13 residues.

V and J are TRBV28 and TRBJ1-5; TCRdb indicates TRBD1, and absent DNA this call remains unverified. Germline CDR1 is MDHEN and CDR2 is SYDVKM. This CDR3 has 15 residues. The CDR3 protein is CASRGQGNSNQPQHF.

V gene TRBV12-3 or TRBV12-4 combines with J gene TRBJ2-7; TCRdb's assignment of TRBD1 cannot be checked, as there is no DNA. The CDR3 is 15 amino acids. The CDR3 protein is CASSLPGRPSYEQYF.

This chain's CDR3 is CASSYSFLGSGRLSYEQYF. The chain links TRBV6-6 to TRBJ2-7; lacking DNA, the TRBD2 call made by TCRdb goes unchecked. CDR1 and CDR2 (germline): MNHNY, SVGAGI (reference sequence). The length of the CDR3 is 19 residues.

The chain carries TRBV20-1 and TRBJ1-1. The CDR3 has 12 residues. The germline CDR1 and CDR2 sequences are DFQATT and SNEGSKA (reference sequence). The CDR3: CSAQERDWWAFF.

The chain couples TRBV4-3 to TRBJ1-1; TCRdb's assignment of TRBD1 cannot be checked, as there is no DNA. Germline V gene sequence: CDR1 LGHNA, CDR2 YSLEER. The CDR3 covers 15 residues. Here the CDR3 reads CASSQDRGRNTEAFF.

The V gene is TRBV3-1, the J gene TRBJ2-5; TCRdb names TRBD1, which stays unverified in the absence of DNA. This CDR3 has 16 amino acids. Germline V gene lookup returns CDR1 LGHDT and CDR2 YNNKEL (reference sequence). CDR3 protein: CASSPRDREWEETQYF.

The chain recombines TRBV5-1 with TRBJ2-1; lacking DNA, the TRBD1 call made by TCRdb goes unchecked. Germline-derived CDR1 and CDR2 are SGHRS and YFSETQ. The CDR3 has 16 amino acids. The chain's CDR3 is CASSPSPGQGDNEQFF.